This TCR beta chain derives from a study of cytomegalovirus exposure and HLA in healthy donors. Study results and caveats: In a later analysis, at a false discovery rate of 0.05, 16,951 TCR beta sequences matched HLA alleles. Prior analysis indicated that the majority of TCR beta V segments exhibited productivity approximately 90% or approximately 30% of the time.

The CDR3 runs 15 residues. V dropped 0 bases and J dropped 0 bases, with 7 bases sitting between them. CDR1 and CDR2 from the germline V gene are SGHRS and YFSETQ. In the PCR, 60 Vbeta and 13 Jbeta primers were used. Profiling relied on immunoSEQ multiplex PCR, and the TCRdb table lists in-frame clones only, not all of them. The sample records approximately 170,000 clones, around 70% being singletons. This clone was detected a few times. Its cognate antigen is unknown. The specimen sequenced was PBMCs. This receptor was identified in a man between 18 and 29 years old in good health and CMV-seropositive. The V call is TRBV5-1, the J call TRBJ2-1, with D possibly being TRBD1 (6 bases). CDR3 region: CASSLGQDSYNEQFF. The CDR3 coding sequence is TGCGCCAGCAGCTTGGGACAGGACTCCTACAATGAGCAGTTCTTC. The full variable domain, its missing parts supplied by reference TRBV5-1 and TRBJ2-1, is KAGVTQTPRYLIKTRGQQVTLSCSPISGHRSVSWYQQTPGQGLQFLFEYFSETQRNKGNFPGRFSGRQFSNSRSEMNVSTLELGDSALYLCASSLGQDSYNEQFFGPGTRLTVL.